The clone carrying this T cell receptor (beta chain) was seen ten or more times. No antigen is known for it. The data derive from a study of regulatory T cells in long-lasting Graves disease. Overall study context: Graves' patients (newly diagnosed) had been on antithyroid drugs under 3 months. Regarding the study as a whole: A limited number of samples was an acknowledged limitation.

Regarding time point: newly diagnosed GD, antithyroid drugs for less than 3 months. There was RNA extracted from PBMCs, and the TCR library was made from it. Sequencing libraries for TCR beta were prepared with iRepertoire HTBI primers and Arm-PCR of CDR3 regions. TCRdb itself ran the multiplex PCR reads through MiXCR, one entry per CDR3 protein. The sample has about 520,000 distinct CDR3 sequences; around 11% are singletons. Trimming took off 2 bases at V and 6 bases at J, with 10 bases between the two ends. CDR1 is MDHEN, CDR2 SYDVKM, per germline. The CDR3 loop spans 13 amino acids. These data also formed part of another study, on T cells in Graves' hyperthyroidism and ophthalmopathy.

Sequenced here: peripheral blood mononuclear cells (PBMCs), sampled at new diagnosis, from a patient treated with antithyroid drugs. The chain couples TRBV28 to TRBJ1-1; D not certain. This receptor was identified in a woman in her twenties or thirties with Graves disease. CDR3 in DNA: TGTGCCAGCAGTTTAAGGAGGGCGCCTGAAGCTTTCTTT. Amino acids: CASSLRRAPEAFF.